The 20 T cell receptor beta chains below come from one sample, sequenced in a study of T cells in tuberculosis. Using immunoSEQ multiplex PCR, the repertoire was profiled, and TCRdb retains in-frame clones only, with some absent. Seen here are 25,000 to 35,000 clones, around 91% observed once, and the top ten hold roughly 6.1%. The specimen was PBMCs. All receptors come from a donor aged 10-35 years with latent tuberculosis or without tuberculosis infection.

The CDR3 sequence: CASSMDRGGVSNQPQHF. CDR3 DNA sequence: TGTGCCAGTAGTATGGACAGGGGAGGGGTAAGCAATCAGCCCCAGCATTTT. The chain employs TRBV19 and TRBJ1-5, with 9 bases fitting TRBD1. The V gene's germline CDR1 is LNHDA and CDR2 SQIVND (reference sequence). The CDR3 sequence is 17 residues long. V gave up 3 bases and J gave up 1 base; unmatched junction bases: 7.

The J gene is TRBJ2-2, the V gene TRBV4-1; tentative D call: TRBD1 (5 bases). V was shortened by 2 bases and J by 4 bases, with 11 bases between the two germline ends. This CDR3 is built from 15 residues. Germline V gene data show CDR1 as MGHRA and CDR2 as YSYEKL. The CDR3 loop reads CASSQHSQGTGELFF. The CDR3 DNA reads as TGCGCCAGCAGCCAACACAGCCAGGGCACCGGGGAGCTGTTTTTT.

CDR3 nucleotide sequence: TGTGCCAGCAGCCTCCGGACAGCTGGATTGGTCGCTGAAGCTTTCTTT. It is translated as CASSLRTAGLVAEAFF. The chain joins TRBV7-9 to TRBJ1-1, with a tentative D call TRBD1 (6 bases). The germline gives CDR1 SEHNR, CDR2 FQNEAQ (reference sequence). This CDR3 spans 16 amino acids. V shed 5 bases and J shed 6 bases, with 22 bases lying between them. The entire variable domain, with the rest obtained from reference TRBV7-9 and TRBJ1-1, is as follows: DTGVSQNPRHKITKRGQNVTFRCDPISEHNRLYWYRQTLGQGPEFLTYFQNEAQLEKSRLLSDRFSAERPKGSFSTLEIQRTEQGDSAMYLCASSLRTAGLVAEAFFGQGTRLTVV.

V is TRBV12-5 and J is TRBJ2-1; 8 positions match TRBD2. The CDR3 has 15 amino acids. Looked up from germline, CDR1 is LGHNT and CDR2 is FRNRAP. V shed 6 bases, J shed 6 bases, and the junction held 10 bases outside the gene matches. The CDR3 nucleotides are TGTGCTAGTGGCCGCGGGGGGCCGGGAGGCAATGAGCAGTTCTTC. Residues: CASGRGGPGGNEQFF.

V usage is TRBV2 and J usage is TRBJ2-7; 11 positions agree with TRBD2. V lost 5 bases and J lost 0; bases outside the gene matches: 12. The CDR3 loop spans 18 amino acids. The germline gives CDR1 SNHLY, CDR2 FYNNEI. The CDR3 protein is CASSSRSSGGPSSYEQYF. DNA of the CDR3: TGTGCCAGCAGTTCAAGGTCTAGCGGGGGGCCGAGCTCCTACGAGCAGTACTTC. Using reference TRBV2 and TRBJ2-7 for the parts outside the CDR3, the full variable domain is EPEVTQTPSHQVTQMGQEVILRCVPISNHLYFYWYRQILGQKVEFLVSFYNNEISEKSEIFDDQFSVERPDGSNFTLKIRSTKLEDSAMYFCASSSRSSGGPSSYEQYFGPGTRLTVT.

A single count supports this clone. The chain is built from TRBV7-2 and TRBJ1-5; the D is unclear. The CDR3 extends over 16 amino acids. V lost 5 bases to trimming and J lost 0 bases, with 14 bases between them. Germline CDR1 SGHTA, CDR2 FQGNSA. The CDR3 spells CASSPRGQNSNQPQHF. For the CDR3, the DNA is TGTGCCAGCAGCCCACGTGGCCAAAATAGCAATCAGCCCCAGCATTTT.

The chain employs TRBV4-3 and TRBJ2-1; no definite D call. Germline lookup yields CDR1 LGHNA and CDR2 YSLEER. The CDR3 covers 16 residues. V dropped 0 bases and J dropped 4 bases, with 13 bases sitting between them. Here the CDR3 reads CASSQDFLGVYNEQFF. CDR3 coding DNA: TGCGCCAGCAGCCAAGATTTTTTAGGAGTTTACAATGAGCAGTTCTTC.

V and J are TRBV27 and TRBJ2-3; D is perhaps TRBD2 (7 bases). Per germline, CDR1 MNHEY and CDR2 SMNVEV (reference sequence). V lost 7 bases to trimming and J lost 4 bases, with 18 bases between them. There are 15 residues in the CDR3. In DNA form, the CDR3 reads TGTGCCAGCACGACAGGACTAGGGATCTCAGATACGCAGTATTTT. The encoded protein is CASTTGLGISDTQYF.

This clone was counted once. The rearrangement uses TRBV2 and TRBJ2-7; 7 bases are a match to TRBD2. This CDR3 has 13 residues. Trimming at V came to 4 bases and at J to 2 bases, leaving 2 bases not matched to a gene. The V gene's germline CDR1 is SNHLY and CDR2 FYNNEI. The CDR3, as DNA: TGTGCCAGCAGTGTCGGGACTACCTACGAGCAGTACTTC. Translation gives CASSVGTTYEQYF.

This rearrangement joins TRBV5-6 to TRBJ1-2; 9 bases align to TRBD1. The V segment lost 4 bases and the J segment 4 bases; nucleotides outside the gene matches: 11. Germline loops: CDR1 SGHDT, CDR2 YYEEEE. The CDR3 consists of 16 residues. The DNA for the CDR3 is TGTGCCAGCAGCAGTCCTACAGGGGGCGCGTCCTATGGCTACACCTTC. Residues: CASSSPTGGASYGYTF.

This clone was counted only a few times. The CDR3 DNA reads as TGTGCCAGCAGCTTGGCCCCGAGCGGGGGATTCGACAATGAGCAGTTCTTC. Amino acids: CASSLAPSGGFDNEQFF. This sequence joins TRBV7-7 and TRBJ2-1; 8 bases match TRBD2. The CDR3 length is 17 residues. V shed 3 bases and J 5 bases; nucleotides not matched to a gene: 12. In germline, CDR1 is SSHAT, CDR2 FNYEAQ (reference sequence).

The chain is built from TRBV7-3 and TRBJ1-6, with a tentative D call TRBD1 (5 bases). The CDR3 has 15 amino acids. Germline V gives CDR1 SGHTA, CDR2 FQGTGA. Trimming took 1 base from V and 7 from J, leaving 11 bases between them. CDR3 coding DNA: TGTGCCAGCAGCTTAATGGGGGGGGAGAATTCACCCCTCCACTTT. This codes for CASSLMGGENSPLHF.

This chain connects TRBV6-4 to TRBJ2-3; 9 nucleotides agree with TRBD2. Germline V gives CDR1 MRHNA, CDR2 SNTAGT. V lost 6 bases to trimming and J lost 2 bases; unmatched junction nucleotides: 6. This CDR3 comprises 15 residues. CDR3 in amino acids: CASSPRGGATDTQYF. The CDR3 nucleotides are TGTGCCAGCAGCCCCCGCGGGGGGGCCACAGATACGCAGTATTTT.

The V gene is TRBV5-5, the J gene TRBJ2-1; TRBD2 agrees at 9 bases. This CDR3 comprises 17 residues. Germline CDR1 reads SGHKS; CDR2 reads YYEKEE (reference sequence). The J segment lost 3 bases and the V segment lost 0 bases, leaving 7 bases of the junction unmatched. The CDR3 is CASSLEFLAGFYNEQFF. For the CDR3, the DNA is TGTGCCAGCAGCTTGGAGTTCCTAGCGGGGTTCTACAATGAGCAGTTCTTC.

This chain connects TRBV18 to TRBJ2-2; TRBD1 matches at 8 bases. There are 16 residues in the CDR3. CDR1 KGHSH and CDR2 LQKENI come from the germline V gene. J gave up 4 bases and V 0 bases, and 4 bases lay outside the gene matches. CDR3 protein: CASSPPSTGGTGELFF. CDR3 DNA: TGTGCCAGCTCACCACCGTCCACAGGGGGCACCGGGGAGCTGTTTTTT.

The chain employs TRBV5-1 and TRBJ2-7, with D possibly TRBD1 on 6 matching bases. Germline CDR1 and CDR2: SGHRS and YFSETQ. This CDR3 contains 14 residues. V shed 0 bases and J shed 5 bases, with 12 bases lying between them. DNA of the CDR3: TGCGCCAGCAGCTTGGGGAACAGGGCCAACGAGCAGTACTTC. Encoded protein: CASSLGNRANEQYF.

V and J are TRBV6-1 and TRBJ2-3; TRBD2 agrees at 11 bases. CDR1 is MNHNS and CDR2 is SASEGT in the germline V gene. CDR3 length: 14 amino acids. V was pared by 8 bases and J by 2 bases, with 3 bases of the junction left unmatched. CDR3 in DNA: TGTGCCAGCCGACTAGCGGGAATCACAGATACGCAGTATTTT. As protein: CASRLAGITDTQYF.

This clone has more than one count but fewer than ten. This sequence joins TRBV5-8 and TRBJ1-6, with D unresolved. This CDR3 region has 15 residues. CDR1 is SGHTS and CDR2 is YDEGEE in the germline V gene. V was trimmed by 3 bases and J by 10 bases, leaving 17 bases between them. The CDR3 coding sequence is TGTGCCAGCAGCTGGGTAAGGAGGATTAACTCACCCCTCCACTTT. This codes for CASSWVRRINSPLHF.

V gene TRBV6-1 combines with J gene TRBJ2-7; D not certain. From germline, CDR1 is MNHNS and CDR2 SASEGT. V shed 4 bases and J shed 0 bases, with 22 bases lying between them. This CDR3 region has 18 residues. The DNA for the CDR3 is TGTGCCAGCAGTGTTAGGTGGGCTTCACAGTTCGGCTCCTACGAGCAGTACTTC. Residues: CASSVRWASQFGSYEQYF.

The chain couples TRBV30 to TRBJ1-2, with TRBD1 matching 7 bases. From germline, CDR1 is GTSNPN and CDR2 SVGIG (reference sequence). J was trimmed by 3 bases and V by 5 bases; bases with no gene match: 12. The CDR3 length is 15 residues. CDR3 loop: CAWVVWQGVDYGYTF. CDR3 nucleotides: TGTGCCTGGGTCGTGTGGCAGGGGGTTGACTATGGCTACACCTTC.